Included here is one T cell receptor (beta chain) sequence, with context. The CDR3 has 16 residues. Germline CDR1 reads LGHNA; CDR2 reads YNFKEQ. V shed 0 bases and J 5 bases; nucleotides not matched to a gene: 5. Unsorted PBMC samples were amplified in replicate PCRs containing 250 to 350 ng DNA, about 30,000 T cell genomes. Source study methods: As immunoSEQ supplied junction-only sequences (without quality scores), filtering differed. Data came from immunoSEQ multiplex PCR; TCRdb stores just in-frame clones and leaves some out. Clonal size and the V and J genes are those of that table, whereas D and trimming came from the DNA. The repertoire holds about 480,000 clones, with roughly 85% as singletons. These data originate in a study of shared clonotypes between healthy human individuals.

What was sequenced was PBMCs. This clonotype was sampled from a woman in her 40s in good health. Some clones in this sample may be carry-over from other donors' samples. This chain uses TRBV4-2 with TRBJ2-1; 9 bases are a match to TRBD2. The chain's CDR3 is CASSQDWLAGNNEQFF. Written as DNA, the CDR3 is TGTGCCAGCAGCCAAGATTGGCTAGCGGGGAACAATGAGCAGTTCTTC.